The T cell receptor (beta chain) under discussion was sequenced for a study of cytomegalovirus exposure and HLA in healthy donors. This CDR3 has 15 amino acids. Trimming cost V 4 bases and J 7 bases; bases outside gene matches: 11. Germline loops: CDR1 SGHNT, CDR2 YYREEE (reference sequence). General study findings and limits: Later analysis found that TCR beta chains associated with HLA were more clonally expanded than other, equally common chains. Confirmation was obtained in vitro that a few CMV-associated chains are specific for CMV antigens. In a later analysis, DRB1 alleles had the most associated TCRs; HLA-C alleles the fewest.

Details on this clone: What it binds is unknown.

With 60 Vbeta and 13 Jbeta primers, the PCR was carried out. TCRdb's table, derived via immunoSEQ multiplex PCR, lists solely in-frame clones and lacks some. The sample lists some 250,000 clones; about four fifths were seen once. Sequenced: PBMCs. The receptor was derived from a woman in her thirties or forties in good health and CMV-seropositive. The chain combines TRBV5-4 with TRBJ1-2; 9 bases line up with TRBD1. The CDR3 spells CASSADRGGVVGYTF. The CDR3 region has the DNA TGTGCCAGCAGCGCGGACAGGGGAGGGGTGGTTGGCTACACCTTC.